This is a list of T cell receptor beta chains from one sample in a study of CD8+CD57+ T cells in acquired aplastic anemia. One entry per CDR3 protein, called by TCRdb with MiXCR from the reads. Of 90,000 to 150,000 distinct CDR3 sequences in the sample, approximately 50% were seen once. The sequenced sample consisted of sorted CD4+, CD8+, or CD8+CD57+ T cells (not recorded which) from PBMCs. These receptors were taken from a human donor with aplastic anemia. CDR3s include the opening cysteine and the closing phenylalanine or tryptophan. The D gene is left open where the match is weak.

CDR3aa: CASSSSGIEQYF
v_gene: TRBV7-9
d_gene: .

CDR3aa: CASSFRGNPGPQHF
v_gene: TRBV28
d_gene: .

CDR3aa: CSASWTDYEQYF
v_gene: TRBV20-1
d_gene: .

CDR3aa: CSVTSGNTDTQYF
v_gene: TRBV29-1
d_gene: TRBD2

CDR3aa: CASSDSPTQYF
v_gene: TRBV2
d_gene: .

CDR3aa: CASSPSTTGELFF
v_gene: TRBV2
d_gene: .

CDR3aa: CAISLQEYTEAFF
v_gene: TRBV10-3
d_gene: .

CDR3aa: CSARVESGYGYTF
v_gene: TRBV20-1
d_gene: .

CDR3aa: CASSSYRGDEQYF
v_gene: TRBV2
d_gene: .

CDR3aa: CASSLVSGTGMNSPLHF
v_gene: TRBV7-6
d_gene: TRBD1

CDR3aa: CASSLVGGSTYEQYF
v_gene: TRBV7-3
d_gene: .

CDR3aa: CATSDQVGEQFF
v_gene: TRBV24-1
d_gene: .

CDR3aa: CSALTGKETQYF
v_gene: TRBV20-1
d_gene: .

CDR3aa: CAISSGIQITDTQYF
v_gene: TRBV10-3
d_gene: .

CDR3aa: CATSRPPLGVHEQYF
v_gene: TRBV15
d_gene: .

CDR3aa: CATSRDRVGTDTQYF
v_gene: TRBV15
d_gene: .

CDR3aa: CSARAGASTDTQYF
v_gene: TRBV20-1
d_gene: .

CDR3aa: CASSLRDGLQYF
v_gene: TRBV7-3
d_gene: .

CDR3aa: CASSFRAGGGRGEQYF
v_gene: TRBV12-3/TRBV12-4
d_gene: .

CDR3aa: CATSLNTGELFF
v_gene: TRBV7-3
d_gene: .

CDR3aa: CATQLTPGREYF
v_gene: TRBV2
d_gene: .

CDR3aa: CASSLGSGSDTQYF
v_gene: TRBV7-9
d_gene: TRBD2

CDR3aa: CASSEVGLGQFF
v_gene: TRBV10-2
d_gene: .

CDR3aa: CASSVIASGNEQFF
v_gene: TRBV9
d_gene: .

CDR3aa: CASRKQVDNSPLHF
v_gene: TRBV2
d_gene: .

CDR3aa: CASSLEGTGSSYEQYF
v_gene: TRBV5-1
d_gene: TRBD1

CDR3aa: CASSERVERRGTF
v_gene: TRBV10-2
d_gene: .

CDR3aa: CAIPGGSYGYTF
v_gene: TRBV18
d_gene: .

CDR3aa: CASSRPGGSLYEQYF
v_gene: TRBV4-1
d_gene: TRBD2

CDR3aa: CASSLRTPSTDTQYF
v_gene: TRBV11-1
d_gene: .

CDR3aa: CAQRDGSYEQYF
v_gene: TRBV30
d_gene: .

CDR3aa: CAISEDRGNQPQHF
v_gene: TRBV10-3
d_gene: .

CDR3aa: CSVLGTSGMLADTQYF
v_gene: TRBV29-1
d_gene: TRBD2

CDR3aa: CATTLSTNSPLHF
v_gene: TRBV15
d_gene: .

CDR3aa: CASSLHSLNTEAFF
v_gene: TRBV5-1
d_gene: .

CDR3aa: CASSLLNRGTEAFF
v_gene: TRBV13
d_gene: TRBD1

CDR3aa: CASSSPGTSLGVEYF
v_gene: TRBV27
d_gene: TRBD2

CDR3aa: CASNHDTTGSPLHF
v_gene: TRBV19
d_gene: .

CDR3aa: CATLGPGYSNEQFF
v_gene: TRBV10-3
d_gene: .

CDR3aa: CASFGPRDTYEQYF
v_gene: TRBV27
d_gene: .

CDR3aa: CASEGGGTGELFF
v_gene: TRBV7-9
d_gene: .